This T cell receptor (beta chain) was retrieved from a study of shared clonotypes between healthy human individuals. To note about this clone: The antigen remains unidentified.

Study findings and constraints: Around 4.7% of naive CD4 clonotypes were shared across a handful of donors. Large depth notwithstanding, sorted-subset sequencing proved incomplete by rarefaction.

Measured with immunoSEQ multiplex PCR; TCRdb has only the in-frame clones, and not every one. The sample shows over 300,000 clones, around 86% of them seen only once. Germline lookup yields CDR1 MRHNA and CDR2 SNTAGT. V shed 11 bases and J shed 2 bases, with 12 bases lying between them. The CDR3 is made up of 12 amino acids. The receptor was isolated from a man between 18 and 35 years old in good health. The sample consisted of memory CD8+ T cells sorted from blood. Subset indicated: CD45RO+ cells pooled with CCR7-negative TemRA cells. V and J are TRBV6-4 and TRBJ1-1; D call uncertain. This chain's CDR3 is CARTGPNTEAFF. As DNA, the CDR3 is TGTGCCCGCACGGGCCCTAACACTGAAGCTTTCTTT.